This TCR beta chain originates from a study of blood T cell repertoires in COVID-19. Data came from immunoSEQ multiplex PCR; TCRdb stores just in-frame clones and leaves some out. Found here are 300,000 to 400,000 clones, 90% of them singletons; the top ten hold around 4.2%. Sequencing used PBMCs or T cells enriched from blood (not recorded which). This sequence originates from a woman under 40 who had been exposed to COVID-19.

This chain's CDR3 is CASSLNLAGGLDTQYF. CDR3 sequence (DNA): TGTGCCAGCAGCCTAAACCTAGCGGGGGGCCTAGATACGCAGTATTTT. The V call is TRBV3-1 (or the pseudogene TRBV3-2), the J call TRBJ2-3, with 11 nucleotides matching TRBD2. The CDR3 length is 16 residues. Germline V gene sequence: CDR1 LGHDT, CDR2 YNNKEL (reference sequence). V shed 4 bases, J shed 5 bases, and the junction held 8 bases outside the gene matches.